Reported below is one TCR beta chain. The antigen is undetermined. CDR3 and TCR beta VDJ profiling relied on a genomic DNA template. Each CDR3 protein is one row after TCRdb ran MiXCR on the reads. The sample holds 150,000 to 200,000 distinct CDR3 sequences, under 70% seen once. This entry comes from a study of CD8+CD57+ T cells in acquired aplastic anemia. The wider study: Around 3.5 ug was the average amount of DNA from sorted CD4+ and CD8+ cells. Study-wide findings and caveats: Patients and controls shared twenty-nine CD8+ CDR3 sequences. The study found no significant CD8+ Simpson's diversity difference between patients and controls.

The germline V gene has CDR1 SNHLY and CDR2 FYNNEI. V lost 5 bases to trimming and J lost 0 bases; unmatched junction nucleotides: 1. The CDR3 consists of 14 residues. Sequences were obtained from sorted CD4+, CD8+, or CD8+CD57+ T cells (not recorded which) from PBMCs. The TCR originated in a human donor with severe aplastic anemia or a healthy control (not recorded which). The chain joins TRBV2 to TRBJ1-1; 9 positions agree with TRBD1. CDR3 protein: CASSRTGVNTEAFF. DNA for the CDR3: TGTGCCAGCAGTAGGACAGGGGTGAACACTGAAGCTTTCTTT.